A selection of T cell receptor beta chains follows, all from one sample in a study of post-analysis software for immune sequencing data. MiXCR was run by TCRdb on the PCR reads, yielding one entry per CDR3 protein. The table has roughly 600,000 distinct CDR3 sequences, 44% seen once. Sequencing was done on a sample of blood. These receptors came from a girl between 10 and 17 years old with multiple sclerosis. Both conserved end residues are part of each CDR3. The order of the fields is CDR3 protein, CDR3 DNA, V gene, clone size, J gene, CDR3 length, D gene. A D gene is named only where the DNA matches it firmly. Clone sizes are given selectively: once, few, many, or a class where the clone is expanded.

CASSPRGGGTYEQYF	TGTGCCAGCAGTCCACGTGGGGGGGGAACTTACGAGCAGTACTTC	TRBV12-3/TRBV12-4	few	TRBJ2-7	15	TRBD2
CASSPKTGIYEQYF	TGCGCCAGCAGCCCAAAGACAGGGATCTACGAGCAGTACTTC	TRBV5-1	NA	TRBJ2-7	14	TRBD1
CASSANDRYTF	TGTGCCAGCAGTGCCAACGACAGGTACACCTTC	TRBV6-5	few	TRBJ1-2	11	NA
CASSLVWVASGNNEQFF	TGTGCCAGCAGTTTAGTGTGGGTAGCTAGCGGCAACAATGAGCAGTTCTTC	TRBV12-3/TRBV12-4	few	TRBJ2-1	17	TRBD2
CASRPEGREQFF	TGTGCCAGCAGGCCAGAGGGGCGAGAGCAGTTCTTC	TRBV6-5	NA	TRBJ2-1	12	NA
CASSLGSRGSLGYGYTF	TGTGCCAGCAGCTTAGGCTCACGGGGAAGCCTAGGCTATGGCTACACCTTC	TRBV7-9	NA	TRBJ1-2	17	NA
CASRDPRAGIDEQFF	TGTGCCAGCAGGGACCCGAGAGCGGGAATAGATGAGCAGTTCTTC	TRBV2	NA	TRBJ2-1	15	TRBD2
CASSSPTSNYGYTF	TGTGCCAGCAGTTCCCCCACGTCTAACTATGGCTACACCTTC	TRBV6-5	NA	TRBJ1-2	14	NA
CASSSRDSQGTQYF	TGTGCCAGCAGCTCCCGGGACAGCCAAGGGACCCAGTACTTC	TRBV11-2	NA	TRBJ2-5	14	TRBD1
CASRTGTSFHYEQYF	TGTGCCAGCAGAACCGGGACTAGCTTCCACTACGAGCAGTACTTC	TRBV12-3/TRBV12-4	NA	TRBJ2-7	15	TRBD2
CASSLPGQGPYEQYF	TGTGCCAGCAGCCTACCGGGACAGGGTCCTTACGAGCAGTACTTC	TRBV3-1	NA	TRBJ2-7	15	TRBD1
CATSEELGDTQYF	TGTGCCACCAGTGAGGAACTAGGAGATACGCAGTATTTT	TRBV24-1	few	TRBJ2-3	13	NA
CAIAGDGYGYTF	TGTGCCATCGCGGGGGACGGCTATGGCTACACCTTC	TRBV10-3	few	TRBJ1-2	12	NA
CASSALRSYGYTF	TGTGCCAGCAGCGCCTTGAGGTCGTATGGCTACACCTTC	TRBV2	few	TRBJ1-2	13	NA
CSVGSRDYEQYF	TGCAGCGTTGGGAGCAGGGACTACGAGCAGTACTTC	TRBV29-1	few	TRBJ2-7	12	NA
CASGVGLAGTDTQYF	TGTGCCAGCGGGGTTGGACTAGCGGGCACAGATACGCAGTATTTT	TRBV7-2	NA	TRBJ2-3	15	TRBD2
CASSYADRGRSYGYTF	TGTGCCAGCAGTTACGCGGACAGGGGTCGCTCCTATGGCTACACCTTC	TRBV6-6	NA	TRBJ1-2	16	TRBD1
CASSFDRNQPQHF	TGTGCCAGCAGCTTCGACAGGAATCAGCCCCAGCATTTT	TRBV7-8	few	TRBJ1-5	13	NA
CASSRGSEQETQYF	TGCGCCAGCAGCCGGGGGAGCGAACAAGAGACCCAGTACTTC	TRBV5-1	NA	TRBJ2-5	14	NA
CSARDQELETQYF	TGCAGTGCTAGAGATCAGGAGTTAGAGACCCAGTACTTC	TRBV20-1	NA	TRBJ2-5	13	NA
CSVRGQGDQPQHF	TGCAGCGTAAGAGGACAGGGGGACCAGCCCCAGCATTTT	TRBV29-1	once	TRBJ1-5	13	TRBD1
CASSSDYAGAFAEQYF	TGTGCCAGCAGTTCCGATTACGCGGGAGCCTTTGCCGAGCAGTACTTC	TRBV27	once	TRBJ2-7	16	TRBD2
CASRQASGGAHEQYF	TGTGCCAGCAGGCAAGCTAGCGGGGGGGCCCACGAGCAGTACTTC	TRBV7-9	NA	TRBJ2-7	15	TRBD2
CASSSPPTGAGDEQFF	TGCGCCAGCAGCAGCCCCCCGACAGGTGCGGGCGATGAGCAGTTCTTC	TRBV4-1	NA	TRBJ2-1	16	NA
CASSLVELPYEQYF	TGCGCCAGCAGCTTGGTAGAGCTTCCCTACGAGCAGTACTTC	TRBV5-1	NA	TRBJ2-7	14	NA
CAGSFRDTYQETQFF	TGTGCCGGCAGCTTCCGGGACACGTACCAAGAGACCCAGTTCTTC	TRBV7-9	NA	TRBJ2-1	15	NA
CASSLPGGYYGYTF	TGTGCCAGCAGTTTACCGGGGGGATACTATGGCTACACCTTC	TRBV27	once	TRBJ1-2	14	NA
CASSAADQPQHF	TGTGCCAGCAGCGCTGCAGATCAGCCCCAGCATTTT	TRBV7-9	few	TRBJ1-5	12	NA
CASSPGMANYGYTF	TGTGCCAGCAGCCCTGGGATGGCTAACTATGGCTACACCTTC	TRBV5-5	NA	TRBJ1-2	14	NA
CATSDSRALEQFF	TGTGCCACCAGTGATTCACGAGCGTTGGAGCAGTTCTTC	TRBV24-1	NA	TRBJ2-1	13	NA
CASSHGTGGREQFF	TGTGCCAGCAGTCACGGAACAGGGGGCAGGGAGCAGTTCTTC	TRBV9	few	TRBJ2-1	14	TRBD1
CASSAPLDGSSGANVLTF	TGTGCCAGCAGCGCCCCATTAGACGGCTCCTCCGGAGCCAACGTCCTGACTTTC	TRBV9	few	TRBJ2-6	18	NA
CASSLTTRVGYGYTF	TGTGCCAGCAGTTTGACTACCAGGGTCGGCTATGGCTACACCTTC	TRBV6-5	NA	TRBJ1-2	15	NA
CASSLGGGNEQYF	TGTGCCAGCAGTTTAGGGGGTGGGAACGAGCAGTACTTC	TRBV12-3/TRBV12-4	NA	TRBJ2-7	13	NA
CASSDERGDLNEKLFF	TGTGCCAGCAGTGATGAAAGAGGGGACCTGAATGAAAAACTGTTTTTT	TRBV12-3/TRBV12-4	NA	TRBJ1-4	16	NA
CASSLTGTANYGYTF	TGTGCCAGCAGCCTTACCGGGACAGCTAACTATGGCTACACCTTC	TRBV7-9	NA	TRBJ1-2	15	TRBD1
CAISESMASGVYNEQFF	TGTGCCATCAGTGAGTCGATGGCTAGCGGGGTGTACAATGAGCAGTTCTTC	TRBV10-3	NA	TRBJ2-1	17	TRBD2
CASGLLQGVTYEQYF	TGTGCTAGTGGTTTGCTACAGGGGGTCACCTACGAGCAGTACTTC	TRBV12-5	NA	TRBJ2-7	15	TRBD1
CASSGLLATTDTQYF	TGTGCCAGCAGTGGACTACTAGCGACCACAGATACGCAGTATTTT	TRBV2	once	TRBJ2-3	15	TRBD2
CASSPRRSSYNEQFF	TGTGCCAGCAGCCCCAGGAGGAGCTCCTACAATGAGCAGTTCTTC	TRBV12-3/TRBV12-4	NA	TRBJ2-1	15	NA
CAISPTGRFTDTQYF	TGTGCCATCAGCCCGACGGGACGGTTCACAGATACGCAGTATTTT	TRBV10-3	NA	TRBJ2-3	15	NA
CASSIYEPGATYEQYF	TGTGCCAGTAGTATCTACGAACCGGGCGCCACCTACGAGCAGTACTTC	TRBV19	few	TRBJ2-7	16	NA
CASSLVGGRDGTDTQYF	TGTGCCAGCAGTTTAGTTGGGGGAAGGGATGGGACAGATACGCAGTATTTT	TRBV12-3/TRBV12-4	NA	TRBJ2-3	17	NA
CASSSVRRSYNEQFF	TGTGCCAGCAGTTCCGTGCGTCGCTCCTACAATGAGCAGTTCTTC	TRBV6-5	few	TRBJ2-1	15	NA
CSARDPGAVTAETQYF	TGCAGTGCTAGAGACCCCGGGGCGGTAACGGCGGAGACCCAGTACTTC	TRBV20-1	few	TRBJ2-5	16	NA
CSVRIVRVGYTF	TGCAGCGTTCGTATAGTGCGGGTTGGCTACACCTTC	TRBV29-1	NA	TRBJ1-2	12	NA
CATTGDLYEQYF	TGTGCCACCACAGGGGACCTCTACGAGCAGTACTTC	TRBV2	NA	TRBJ2-7	12	TRBD1
CASSLGREVSYEQYF	TGTGCCAGCAGCTTGGGGAGGGAGGTTTCCTACGAGCAGTACTTC	TRBV4-2	few	TRBJ2-7	15	TRBD2